Below, 18 T cell receptor beta chains from the same sample are listed, as sequenced in a study of blood T cell repertoires in COVID-19 (TCRdb year 2020). Libraries were built with the immunoSEQ multiplex PCR assay. The table was pulled from immuneACCESS by TCRdb, which kept in-frame rearrangements only. Such tables lose some clones; where checked, under half of the loss comes from unresolved V genes, and the rest has no known cause. This sample gives over 150,000 clones in total; 70% to 85% of them show up just once. The ten largest clones add up to approximately 13% of the sample. The material sequenced was peripheral blood. These receptors all stem from a human donor in a cohort sampled during active COVID-19.

The chain is built from TRBV6-5 and TRBJ2-5; D might be TRBD1 (6 bases). This CDR3 has 14 residues. Looked up from germline, CDR1 is MNHEY and CDR2 is SVGAGI. V gave up 8 bases and J gave up 4 bases, with 17 bases separating them. CDR3 in amino acids: CASASQLGGETQYF. The CDR3 DNA is TGTGCCAGCGCTAGCCAACTAGGGGGAGAGACCCAGTACTTC.

This clone appeared once. The V call is TRBV5-1, the J call TRBJ2-3; D is ambiguous. The V and J ends lost 3 bases and 3 bases respectively, with 23 bases between them. CDR1 and CDR2 (germline): SGHRS, YFSETQ. The CDR3 runs 18 residues. DNA of the CDR3: TGCGCCAGCAGCTCTGCCCCGGCGCGGAGTCCTCGAACAGATACGCAGTATTTT. Its protein product is CASSSAPARSPRTDTQYF. Full variable domain (outside the CDR3, taken from reference TRBV5-1 and TRBJ2-3): KAGVTQTPRYLIKTRGQQVTLSCSPISGHRSVSWYQQTPGQGLQFLFEYFSETQRNKGNFPGRFSGRQFSNSRSEMNVSTLELGDSALYLCASSSAPARSPRTDTQYFGPGTRLTVL.

This chain uses TRBV5-1 with TRBJ2-1, with 8 positions matching TRBD2. Trimming cost V 4 bases and J 4 bases; bases outside gene matches: 10. Germline CDR1 SGHRS, CDR2 YFSETQ. CDR3 length: 16 residues. CDR3: CASSPSRSGSYNEQFF. DNA for the CDR3: TGCGCCAGCAGCCCCTCTCGGAGCGGGAGTTACAATGAGCAGTTCTTC.

The gene calls are TRBV13 and TRBJ2-7, with TRBD2 matching over 8 bases. CDR3 size: 14 residues. Trimming cost V 5 bases and J 5 bases; bases outside gene matches: 8. From germline, CDR1 is PRHDT and CDR2 FYEKMQ (reference sequence). The CDR3 region is CASSLLAGRDEQYF. The CDR3 nucleotides read TGTGCCAGCAGCCTTTTAGCGGGACGGGACGAGCAGTACTTC.

The chain is built from TRBV6-1 and TRBJ2-1, with TRBD1 identical over 9 bases. The CDR3 is made up of 16 amino acids. V lost 1 base and J lost 10; bases outside the gene matches: 11. Germline loops: CDR1 MNHNS, CDR2 SASEGT. The CDR3 sequence: CASSEDYRGLRNEQFF. The CDR3 DNA sequence: TGTGCCAGCAGTGAAGATTACAGGGGGCTCAGGAACGAGCAGTTCTTC.

The chain uses TRBV27 and TRBJ1-1; no definite D call. This CDR3 is 14 amino acids long. Per the germline V gene, CDR1 is MNHEY and CDR2 is SMNVEV (reference sequence). Deletions cut 2 bases from V and 6 bases from J, with 13 bases between. CDR3: CASSLGTRRAEAFF. DNA of the CDR3: TGTGCCAGCAGTTTAGGCACCCGGCGGGCTGAAGCTTTCTTT.

The V call is TRBV27, the J call TRBJ2-2, with 10 bases identical to TRBD1. This CDR3 region has 15 residues. Germline CDR1 reads MNHEY; CDR2 reads SMNVEV (reference sequence). With 6 bases clipped from V and 2 bases from J, the junction kept 3 bases outside the gene matches. The CDR3 sequence is CASRGQGTNTGELFF. In nucleotides, the CDR3 is TGTGCCAGCAGGGGACAGGGGACCAACACCGGGGAGCTGTTTTTT.

This clone appeared once. The V and J genes are TRBV7-2 and TRBJ1-2; 9 nucleotides align to TRBD1. Germline V gene sequence: CDR1 SGHTA, CDR2 FQGNSA. J lost 7 bases, V lost 5 bases, and 8 bases had no gene match. The CDR3 length is 14 residues. CDR3 amino acids: CASSLHRGQTGYTF. CDR3 DNA: TGTGCCAGCAGCCTCCACAGGGGGCAGACTGGCTACACCTTC.

As for this clone: The same CDR3 is also encoded by other DNA sequences in this sample. The rearrangement uses TRBV11-2 and TRBJ2-1, with D perhaps matching TRBD1 (5 bases). The CDR3 has 12 amino acids. Germline V gene data show CDR1 as SGHAT and CDR2 as FQNNGV. V was cut by 1 base and J by 7 bases, with 5 bases left in between. CDR3 in DNA: TGTGCCAGCAGCTTAGCAGGGAATGAGCAGTTCTTC. Its translation is CASSLAGNEQFF.

The chain is built from TRBV6-5 and TRBJ2-3; unclear D gene. This CDR3 is 11 amino acids long. Between the trimmed V and J ends, which lost 4 bases and 6 bases, there was a span of 5 bases. Germline assignment: CDR1 MNHEY and CDR2 SVGAGI. The CDR3, as DNA: TGTGCCAGCAGTTCCTACGATACGCAGTATTTT. Translating it yields CASSSYDTQYF.

The CDR3 reads CSASPGPGEQYF. CDR3 in DNA: TGCAGTGCTAGTCCGGGCCCGGGGGAGCAGTACTTC. This sequence joins TRBV20-1 and TRBJ2-7, with D maybe TRBD2 (5 bases). The germline gives CDR1 DFQATT, CDR2 SNEGSKA (reference sequence). The CDR3 sequence is 12 residues long. V lost 3 bases and J 7 bases, leaving 13 bases between the germline ends.

The V and J genes are TRBV5-1 and TRBJ1-1; 7 bases agree with TRBD1. The J segment lost 0 bases and the V segment lost 5 bases, leaving 10 bases of the junction unmatched. The germline gives CDR1 SGHRS, CDR2 YFSETQ. The CDR3 totals 16 residues. The CDR3 nucleotides read TGCGCCAGCAGTTCAGGGCACAGGGGAATGAACACTGAAGCTTTCTTT. This codes for CASSSGHRGMNTEAFF.

The chain uses TRBV28 and TRBJ2-7; a weak D match, TRBD2 (6 bases). V lost 2 bases, J lost 6 bases, and 17 bases lay in between. Germline-derived CDR1 and CDR2 are MDHEN and SYDVKM. This CDR3 has 15 amino acids. CDR3: CASSLGGTGGTEQYF. CDR3 coding DNA: TGTGCCAGCAGTTTAGGCGGGACTGGGGGGACCGAGCAGTACTTC.

The J gene is TRBJ2-7, the V gene TRBV6-5; a weak D match, TRBD1 (6 bases). Per germline, CDR1 MNHEY and CDR2 SVGAGI. The V end was cut by 10 bases, the J end by 6 bases, with 19 bases between. This CDR3 is built from 13 residues. The CDR3: CATADHRATEQYF. CDR3 DNA: TGTGCCACCGCCGATCACAGGGCGACCGAGCAGTACTTC.

The CDR3 protein is CASRTQMTSGGEQYF. CDR3 sequence (DNA): TGTGCCAGCAGAACCCAGATGACTAGCGGGGGCGAGCAGTACTTC. The chain carries TRBV2 and TRBJ2-7, with 12 bases matching TRBD2. The V segment lost 6 bases and the J segment 6 bases; nucleotides outside the gene matches: 9. This CDR3 is 15 amino acids long. Germline V gene sequence: CDR1 SNHLY, CDR2 FYNNEI.

V and J are TRBV15 and TRBJ2-5, with 9 bases lining up with TRBD2. CDR3 length equals 17 residues. Germline CDR1 is LNHNV and CDR2 is YYDKDF (reference sequence). Trimming cost V 1 base and J 4 bases; bases outside gene matches: 10. CDR3 region: CATSRARGAGGAETQYF. The CDR3 DNA reads as TGTGCCACCAGCAGAGCCCGCGGGGCGGGAGGGGCAGAGACCCAGTACTTC.

J is TRBJ2-1 and V is TRBV9; 14 bases align to TRBD2. J gave up 0 bases and V 4 bases, and 15 bases lay outside the gene matches. Germline CDR1 is SGDLS and CDR2 is YYNGEE. The CDR3 is made up of 21 amino acids. CDR3 sequence reads: CASSPRLAGGPILSSYNEQFF. CDR3 bases: TGTGCCAGCAGCCCCCGACTAGCGGGAGGGCCAATTCTTAGCTCCTACAATGAGCAGTTCTTC.

The chain combines TRBV7-6 with TRBJ2-1; a weak D match, TRBD1 (6 bases). V was shortened by 1 base and J by 2 bases, with 15 bases between the two germline ends. The germline V gene has CDR1 SGHVS and CDR2 FNYEAQ. The CDR3 spans 17 residues. The CDR3 region is CASSLVLKRTAYNEQFF. CDR3 nucleotides: TGTGCCAGCAGCTTAGTACTTAAGAGGACAGCCTACAATGAGCAGTTCTTC. Supplemented by reference TRBV7-6 and TRBJ2-1, the full variable domain reads GAGVSQSPRYKVTKRGQDVALRCDPISGHVSLYWYRQALGQGPEFLTYFNYEAQQDKSGLPNDRFSAERPEGSISTLTIQRTEQRDSAMYRCASSLVLKRTAYNEQFFGPGTRLTVL.